A single sample gave rise to the 24 T cell receptor beta chains below, sequenced in a study of T cell changes during pregnancy in multiple sclerosis. Profiled with immunoSEQ multiplex PCR; TCRdb holds only in-frame clones, not every one. The table lists almost 50,000 clones, 92% of them singletons, with more than 0.35% in the top ten. Sequenced material: CD4+ T cells from peripheral blood mononuclear cells, taken in the second trimester of pregnancy. The receptor source for this set is a female donor in good health, enrolled as a control in a pregnancy study.

V usage is TRBV18 and J usage is TRBJ1-2, with 7 bases that match TRBD1. Germline V lookup: CDR1 KGHSH, CDR2 LQKENI. The CDR3 has 14 amino acids. Trimming cost V 6 bases and J 6 bases; bases outside gene matches: 10. The CDR3 loop is CASSRQGREDGYTF. In nucleotides, the CDR3 is TGTGCCAGCTCCAGACAGGGTCGTGAGGATGGCTACACCTTC.

This clone was picked up one time. The gene calls are TRBV27 and TRBJ1-2; no reliable D call. There are 15 residues in the CDR3. The V and J ends lost 1 base and 0 bases respectively, with 9 bases between them. Germline assignment: CDR1 MNHEY and CDR2 SMNVEV (reference sequence). The CDR3 coding sequence is TGTGCCAGCAGTTTATTCCCTGGAGCTAACTATGGCTACACCTTC. The encoded protein is CASSLFPGANYGYTF.

This sequence joins TRBV7-2 and TRBJ2-1; 9 bases are a match to TRBD2. V gave up 0 bases and J gave up 4 bases; unmatched junction bases: 7. CDR1 SGHTA and CDR2 FQGNSA come from the germline V gene. There are 17 residues in the CDR3. CDR3 DNA: TGTGCCAGCAGCTTAGCGGGTAGCGGGGGTGTTTACAATGAGCAGTTCTTC. Its protein product is CASSLAGSGGVYNEQFF.

This clone has a single count. V gene TRBV11-1 combines with J gene TRBJ1-4; TRBD1 matches at 7 bases. The V and J ends lost 4 bases and 10 bases, in that order; junction bases with no gene match: 12. CDR1 is SGHAT and CDR2 is FQDESV in the germline V gene (reference sequence). The CDR3 length is 15 residues. CDR3: CASSSSAGGPGKLFF. The CDR3 DNA is TGTGCCAGCAGCTCGAGTGCAGGGGGACCCGGAAAACTGTTTTTT.

The chain combines TRBV19 with TRBJ1-2, with D possibly TRBD1 on 5 matching bases. V dropped 4 bases and J dropped 4 bases, with 13 bases sitting between them. This CDR3 comprises 14 residues. Germline V gene sequence: CDR1 LNHDA, CDR2 SQIVND (reference sequence). The CDR3 spells CASSSQGRIYGYTF. CDR3 bases: TGTGCCAGTAGTAGTCAGGGTAGAATCTATGGCTACACCTTC.

This chain joins TRBV2 and TRBJ1-1; D remains unclear. The CDR3 length is 14 residues. Between the trimmed V and J ends, which lost 10 bases and 0 bases, there was a span of 15 bases. Germline V gene sequence: CDR1 SNHLY, CDR2 FYNNEI. CDR3: CATAQAEMNTEAFF. CDR3 DNA sequence: TGTGCCACCGCCCAGGCAGAGATGAACACTGAAGCTTTCTTT.

The sample holds one count of this clone. The chain combines TRBV6-1 with TRBJ1-2; 9 bases agree with TRBD1. Losses at the gene ends were 6 bases for V and 6 bases for J; bases not matched to a gene: 8. CDR3 length equals 14 residues. Germline V gives CDR1 MNHNS, CDR2 SASEGT. This CDR3 is CASRDDRGADGYTF. CDR3 bases: TGTGCCAGCAGGGATGACAGGGGGGCTGATGGCTACACCTTC.

This rearrangement joins TRBV2 to TRBJ1-1; 11 nucleotides match TRBD1. The J segment lost 3 bases and the V segment lost 6 bases, leaving 3 bases of the junction unmatched. CDR3 size: 14 residues. CDR1 and CDR2 (germline): SNHLY, FYNNEI. This CDR3 reads CASRTGQGDTEAFF. For the CDR3, the DNA is TGTGCCAGCAGAACGGGACAGGGGGACACTGAAGCTTTCTTT.

The chain recombines TRBV4-3 with TRBJ1-3; 8 bases map to TRBD1. With 0 bases clipped from V and 2 bases from J, the junction kept 6 bases outside the gene matches. The germline gives CDR1 LGHNA, CDR2 YSLEER. The CDR3 has 17 amino acids. The CDR3 protein is CASSQDITGGTGNTIYF. The CDR3 DNA reads as TGCGCCAGCAGCCAAGATATAACAGGGGGAACTGGAAACACCATATATTTT.

This chain uses TRBV2 with TRBJ1-5; 9 positions match TRBD1. The CDR3 covers 15 residues. The V gene end was trimmed by 6 bases and the J gene end by 7 bases; junction bases not matched to a gene: 10. The germline V gene encodes CDR1 SNHLY and CDR2 FYNNEI. The CDR3 nucleotides read TGTGCCAGCAGGGCGGACAGGGGAATAGGGCAGCCCCAGCATTTT. It codes for CASRADRGIGQPQHF.

The chain combines TRBV4-3 with TRBJ2-1, with D maybe TRBD1 (6 bases). This CDR3 has 16 residues. Germline V lookup: CDR1 LGHNA, CDR2 YSLEER. Trimming cost V 1 base and J 4 bases, with 14 bases left between them. CDR3 loop: CASSQVERTAYNEQFF. In DNA form, the CDR3 reads TGCGCCAGCAGCCAAGTTGAGCGGACAGCTTACAATGAGCAGTTCTTC.

V usage is TRBV7-9 and J usage is TRBJ1-2; 9 bases are shared with TRBD1. Losses at the gene ends were 5 bases for V and 5 bases for J; bases not matched to a gene: 12. The V gene's germline CDR1 is SEHNR and CDR2 FQNEAQ (reference sequence). The length of the CDR3 is 16 residues. CDR3 bases: TGTGCCAGCAGCCCTACCCGCACAGGGGGCACTTATGGCTACACCTTC. This sequence encodes CASSPTRTGGTYGYTF.

V is TRBV5-5 and J is TRBJ2-7; 8 bases are shared with TRBD2. This CDR3 region has 16 residues. V dropped 1 base and J dropped 8; count of bases not matched to a gene: 14. Germline CDR1 is SGHKS and CDR2 is YYEKEE (reference sequence). This chain's CDR3 is CASSLLPAGGLGKQYF. CDR3 DNA sequence: TGTGCCAGCAGCTTGTTACCCGCGGGGGGCCTCGGGAAGCAGTACTTC. Based on the CDR3 plus reference TRBV5-5 and TRBJ2-7, the full variable domain is DAGVTQSPTHLIKTRGQQVTLRCSPISGHKSVSWYQQVLGQGPQFIFQYYEKEERGRGNFPDRFSARQFPNYSSELNVNALLLGDSALYLCASSLLPAGGLGKQYFGPGTRLTVT.

The rearrangement uses TRBV11-3 and TRBJ2-3, with D hard to call. Germline CDR1 reads SGHNT; CDR2 reads YENEEA. The CDR3 sequence is 14 residues long. The V gene lost 5 bases and the J gene lost 1 base, with 10 bases spanning the gap. The chain's CDR3 is CASSPEAGTDTQYF. The CDR3 DNA sequence: TGTGCCAGCAGCCCAGAGGCGGGCACAGATACGCAGTATTTT.

The chain has TRBV30 and TRBJ1-6; tentative D call: TRBD1 (5 bases). Germline-derived CDR1 and CDR2 are GTSNPN and SVGIG (reference sequence). Trimming pared 2 bases from V and 2 bases from J, leaving 7 bases between. The CDR3 covers 14 residues. CDR3 bases: TGTGCCTGGAGTAGGGGAACCTATAATTCACCCCTCCACTTT. Residues: CAWSRGTYNSPLHF. Filled out from reference TRBV30 and TRBJ1-6, the complete variable domain reads SQTIHQWPATLVQPVGSPLSLECTVEGTSNPNLYWYRQAAGRGLQLLFYSVGIGQISSEVPQNLSASRPQDRQFILSSKKLLLSDSGFYLCAWSRGTYNSPLHFGNGTRLTVT.

In this sample, this clone is medium-sized. The V call is TRBV11-3, the J call TRBJ1-2, with a tentative D call TRBD1 (6 bases). In germline, CDR1 is SGHNT, CDR2 YENEEA. This CDR3 region has 16 residues. V lost 0 bases and J lost 3, with 14 bases in between. The CDR3 loop is CASSLEGRGGDYGYTF. The CDR3 nucleotides read TGTGCCAGCAGCTTAGAGGGCAGGGGCGGAGACTATGGCTACACCTTC. The whole variable domain, filled in from reference TRBV11-3 and TRBJ1-2, reads EAGVVQSPRYKIIEKKQPVAFWCNPISGHNTLYWYLQNLGQGPELLIRYENEEAVDDSQLPKDRFSAERLKGVDSTLKIQPAELGDSAVYLCASSLEGRGGDYGYTFGSGTRLTVV.

The chain employs TRBV6-1 and TRBJ1-2, with D tentatively TRBD1 (5 bases). The CDR3 sequence is 13 residues long. Per germline, CDR1 MNHNS and CDR2 SASEGT. The V end lost 6 bases, the J end lost 1 base, and 9 bases lay between the germline ends. CDR3 loop: CASRAGINYGYTF. CDR3 nucleotides: TGTGCCAGCAGAGCAGGGATTAACTATGGCTACACCTTC.

This rearrangement joins TRBV7-2 to TRBJ1-6, with a possible D match to TRBD1 (5 bases). V dropped 3 bases and J dropped 3 bases, with 15 bases sitting between them. Germline CDR1 reads SGHTA; CDR2 reads FQGNSA. The CDR3 spans 17 residues. CDR3 loop: CASSFGRDRNYNSPLHF. CDR3 bases: TGTGCCAGCAGCTTTGGGAGGGACCGAAACTATAATTCACCCCTCCACTTT.

The chain combines TRBV14 with TRBJ1-2; D unresolved. Germline CDR1 is SGHDN and CDR2 is FVKESK. V was cut by 1 base and J by 4 bases, with 7 bases left in between. The CDR3 runs 13 residues. CDR3 protein: CASSQGRFYGYTF. DNA of the CDR3: TGTGCCAGCAGCCAAGGCCGGTTCTATGGCTACACCTTC.

This clone has only one observation. J is TRBJ1-6 and V is TRBV10-3; 7 bases map to TRBD1. V trimming: 2 bases; J trimming: 6 bases; junction bases outside the gene matches: 4. Germline V gene data show CDR1 as ENHRY and CDR2 as SYGVKD. The CDR3 loop spans 15 amino acids. CDR3 in DNA: TGTGCCATCAGTGAGGGGGGACAGACTAATTCACCCCTCCACTTT. The encoded protein is CAISEGGQTNSPLHF.

This sequence joins TRBV30 and TRBJ1-6; D perhaps matches TRBD1 (6 bases). This CDR3 is built from 13 residues. Trimming left V 7 bases short and J 9 bases short, with 16 bases between. In germline, CDR1 is GTSNPN, CDR2 SVGIG (reference sequence). The CDR3 DNA reads TGTGCCTCCCAATGGGGGCGCAGTTCACCCCTCCACTTT. Its translation: CASQWGRSSPLHF.

This clone was recorded only once. The rearrangement links TRBV11-2 to TRBJ2-5, with D perhaps matching TRBD1 (6 bases). Between the trimmed V and J ends, which lost 0 bases and 2 bases, there was a span of 16 bases. CDR3 length: 17 amino acids. Germline loops: CDR1 SGHAT, CDR2 FQNNGV. The CDR3 sequence is CASSLDDGRGWQETQYF. CDR3 nucleotide sequence: TGTGCCAGCAGCTTAGATGACGGCAGGGGCTGGCAAGAGACCCAGTACTTC.

This sequence joins TRBV30 and TRBJ2-7; maybe TRBD2 (6 bases). CDR3 length: 13 residues. CDR1 and CDR2 (germline): GTSNPN, SVGIG (reference sequence). V gave up 3 bases and J gave up 4 bases, with 13 bases separating them. DNA for the CDR3: TGTGCCTGGAGGGGGGGACGGATTTACGAGCAGTACTTC. Amino acid sequence: CAWRGGRIYEQYF.

CDR3 protein: CASSRDLPGENEKLFF. The CDR3, as DNA: TGTGCCAGCAGCCGCGATCTTCCCGGGGAAAATGAAAAACTGTTTTTT. The chain links TRBV14 to TRBJ1-4; D not certain. V was trimmed by 4 bases and J by 5 bases, leaving 17 bases between them. The CDR3 runs to 16 residues. The germline V gene encodes CDR1 SGHDN and CDR2 FVKESK.